Presented here are 10 T cell receptor beta chains from one specimen sequenced in a study of CD8+CD57+ T cells in acquired aplastic anemia listed by TCRdb under 2018. Sequencing was carried out with an Illumina HiSeq 2000. Genomic DNA was used as template for profiling of TCR beta VDJ combinations and CDR3 sequences. Clones were called with MiXCR by TCRdb after fastp trimmed the public reads at Q25, and only in-frame beta chains were retained. Each CDR3 protein appears once, grouped with its most common genes and DNA. Across this sample there are 150,000 to 200,000 distinct CDR3 sequences, with around half seen only once. About 2.9% of the sample goes to the ten largest clones. The material sequenced was sorted CD4+, CD8+, or CD8+CD57+ T cells (not recorded which) from PBMCs. The receptors originated from a human donor in good health.

This clonotype was seen only once. The V call is TRBV20-1, the J call TRBJ1-2; TRBD1 agrees at 7 bases. V shed 2 bases, J shed 4 bases, and the junction held 7 bases outside the gene matches. The CDR3 loop spans 14 amino acids. The germline V gene has CDR1 DFQATT and CDR2 SNEGSKA (reference sequence). The CDR3 spells CSARNGDSSYGYTF. CDR3 sequence (DNA): TGCAGTGCTAGAAATGGGGACAGCTCCTATGGCTACACCTTC.

The CDR3 spells CSAGGGNGNQPQHF. The CDR3 DNA reads as TGCAGCGCTGGAGGGGGGAATGGCAATCAGCCCCAGCATTTT. The chain couples TRBV29-1 to TRBJ1-5; a weak D match, TRBD1 (6 bases). The V end lost 7 bases, the J end lost 2 bases, and 15 bases lay between the germline ends. Germline lookup yields CDR1 SQVTM and CDR2 ANQGSEA. This CDR3 comprises 14 residues.

Only one count was recorded for this clonotype. V gene TRBV2 combines with J gene TRBJ1-5, with 8 bases that match TRBD1. Trimming at V came to 6 bases and at J to 6 bases, leaving 7 bases not matched to a gene. The CDR3 covers 14 residues. Germline lookup yields CDR1 SNHLY and CDR2 FYNNEI. As DNA, the CDR3 is TGTGCCAGCAGCAAAGCAGGGGGCGGTCAGCCCCAGCATTTT. Protein product: CASSKAGGGQPQHF.

The rearrangement joins TRBV7-9 to TRBJ1-1; no clear D gene. Trimming stripped 5 bases from V and 0 bases from J, with 7 bases between. Germline values: CDR1 SEHNR, CDR2 FQNEAQ (reference sequence). The CDR3 consists of 13 residues. The CDR3 reads CASSAQLNTEAFF. In nucleotides, the CDR3 is TGTGCCAGCAGCGCCCAGTTGAACACTGAAGCTTTCTTT.

This chain connects TRBV2 to TRBJ2-3; 10 positions match TRBD2. V shed 10 bases and J 6 bases; nucleotides not matched to a gene: 7. The CDR3 has 13 amino acids. Germline V CDR1 and CDR2: SNHLY, FYNNEI. CDR3 sequence: CATRLAGPDTQYF. Written as DNA, the CDR3 is TGTGCCACCAGACTAGCGGGCCCCGATACGCAGTATTTT.

V and J are TRBV14 and TRBJ1-5; D not resolved. The CDR3 extends over 12 amino acids. Germline CDR1 is SGHDN and CDR2 is FVKESK. With 4 bases removed from V and 5 bases from J, the gap between germline ends came to 6 bases. CDR3 bases: TGTGCCAGCAGCCGTTTAGATCAGCCCCAGCATTTT. The encoded protein is CASSRLDQPQHF.

In its sample, this clonotype was seen many times. This chain uses TRBV19 with TRBJ2-5; D uncertain. Between the trimmed V and J ends, which lost 4 bases and 3 bases, there was a span of 18 bases. There are 16 residues in the CDR3. Germline V gene data show CDR1 as LNHDA and CDR2 as SQIVND (reference sequence). Here the CDR3 DNA reads TGTGCCAGTAGTACGGACGAATCCCCGGCAAAAGAGACCCAGTACTTC. It specifies CASSTDESPAKETQYF.

The J gene is TRBJ2-7, the V gene TRBV29-1; D might be TRBD2 (5 bases). Per the germline V gene, CDR1 is SQVTM and CDR2 is ANQGSEA. There are 11 residues in the CDR3. V lost 4 bases, J lost 6 bases, and 10 bases lay in between. The CDR3 reads CSVGEGSEQYF. The CDR3 nucleotides are TGCAGCGTTGGTGAGGGTAGCGAGCAGTACTTC.

This clonotype was seen only a few times. The gene calls are TRBV6-1 and TRBJ2-1, with TRBD1 identical over 9 bases. Germline trimming cut 9 bases from V and 7 bases from J; bases unmatched to any gene: 10. The CDR3 is made up of 14 amino acids. Germline V lookup: CDR1 MNHNS, CDR2 SASEGT. CDR3 bases: TGTGCCAGTAATGACAGGGGGGTGAGAAATGAGCAGTTCTTC. It specifies CASNDRGVRNEQFF.

This clonotype was seen more than once but under ten times. V is TRBV24-1 and J is TRBJ1-6; no clear D gene. Germline-derived CDR1 and CDR2 are KGHDR and SFDVKD. Trimming removed 0 bases from V and 6 bases from J, with 5 bases in between. The CDR3 extends over 14 amino acids. The CDR3, as DNA: TGTGCCACCAGTGATTTGCAAGCTAATTCACCCCTCCACTTT. This gives the protein CATSDLQANSPLHF.